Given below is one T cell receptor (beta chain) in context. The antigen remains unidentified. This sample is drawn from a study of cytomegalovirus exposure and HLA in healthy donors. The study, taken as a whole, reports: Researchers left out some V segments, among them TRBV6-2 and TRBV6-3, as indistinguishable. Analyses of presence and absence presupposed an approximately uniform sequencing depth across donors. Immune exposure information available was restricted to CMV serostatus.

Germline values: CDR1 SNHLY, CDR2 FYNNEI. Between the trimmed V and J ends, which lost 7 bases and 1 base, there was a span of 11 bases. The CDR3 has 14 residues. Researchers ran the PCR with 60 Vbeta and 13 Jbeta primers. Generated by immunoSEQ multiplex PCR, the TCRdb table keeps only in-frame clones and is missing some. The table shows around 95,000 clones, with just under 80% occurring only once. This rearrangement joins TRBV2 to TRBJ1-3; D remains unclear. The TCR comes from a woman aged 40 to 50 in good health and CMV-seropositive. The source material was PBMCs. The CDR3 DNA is TGTGCCAGCAAACTGACTGGGTCTGGAAACACCATATATTTT. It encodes CASKLTGSGNTIYF.